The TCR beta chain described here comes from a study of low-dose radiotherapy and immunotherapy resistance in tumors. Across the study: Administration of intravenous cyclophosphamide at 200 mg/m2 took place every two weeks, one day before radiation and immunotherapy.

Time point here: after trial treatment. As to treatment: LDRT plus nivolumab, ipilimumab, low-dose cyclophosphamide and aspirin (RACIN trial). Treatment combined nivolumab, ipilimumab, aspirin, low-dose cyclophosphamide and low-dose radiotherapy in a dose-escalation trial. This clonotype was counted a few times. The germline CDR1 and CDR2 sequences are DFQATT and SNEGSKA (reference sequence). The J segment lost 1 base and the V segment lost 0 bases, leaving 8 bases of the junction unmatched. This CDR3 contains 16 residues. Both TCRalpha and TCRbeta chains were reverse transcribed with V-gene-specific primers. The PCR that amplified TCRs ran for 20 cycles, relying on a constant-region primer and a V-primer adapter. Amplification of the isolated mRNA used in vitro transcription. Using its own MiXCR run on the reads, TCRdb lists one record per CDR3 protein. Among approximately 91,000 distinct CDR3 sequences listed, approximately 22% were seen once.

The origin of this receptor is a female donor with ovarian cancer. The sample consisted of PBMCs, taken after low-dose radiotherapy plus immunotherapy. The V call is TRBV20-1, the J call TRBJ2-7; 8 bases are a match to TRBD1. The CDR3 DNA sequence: TGCAGTGCTAGAGATTTCAGACAGGGGCAGTCCTACGAGCAGTACTTC. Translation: CSARDFRQGQSYEQYF.